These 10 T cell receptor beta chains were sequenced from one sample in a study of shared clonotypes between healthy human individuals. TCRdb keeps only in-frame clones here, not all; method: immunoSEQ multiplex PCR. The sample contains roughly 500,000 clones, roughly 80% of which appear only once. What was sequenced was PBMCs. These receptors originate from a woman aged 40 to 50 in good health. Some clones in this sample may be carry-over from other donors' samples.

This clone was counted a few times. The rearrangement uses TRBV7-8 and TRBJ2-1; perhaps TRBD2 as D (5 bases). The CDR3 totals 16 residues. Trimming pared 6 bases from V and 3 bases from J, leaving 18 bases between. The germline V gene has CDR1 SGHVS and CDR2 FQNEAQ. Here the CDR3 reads CASSSPPGSFYNEQFF. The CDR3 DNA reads TGTGCCAGCAGTTCTCCCCCGGGATCTTTCTACAATGAGCAGTTCTTC.

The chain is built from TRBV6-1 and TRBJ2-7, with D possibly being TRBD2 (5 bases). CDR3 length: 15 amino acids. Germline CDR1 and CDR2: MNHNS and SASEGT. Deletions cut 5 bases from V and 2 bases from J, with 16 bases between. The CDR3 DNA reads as TGTGCCAGCAGTACCTGGGAGCGTTATACCTACGAGCAGTACTTC. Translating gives CASSTWERYTYEQYF.

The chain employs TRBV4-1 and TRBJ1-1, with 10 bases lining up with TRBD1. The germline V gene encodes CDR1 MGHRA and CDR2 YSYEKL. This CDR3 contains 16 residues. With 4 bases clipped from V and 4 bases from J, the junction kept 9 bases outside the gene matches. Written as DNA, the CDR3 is TGCGCCAGCAGCCGGGGGCCGACAGGGGGCGGCACTGAAGCTTTCTTT. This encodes CASSRGPTGGGTEAFF.

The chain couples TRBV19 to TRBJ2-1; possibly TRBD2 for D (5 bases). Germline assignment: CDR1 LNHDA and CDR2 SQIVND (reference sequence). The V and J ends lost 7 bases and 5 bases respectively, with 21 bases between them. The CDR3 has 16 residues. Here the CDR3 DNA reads TGTGCCAGTACCCATCAGTTCTCCGACTATAACAATGAGCAGTTCTTC. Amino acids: CASTHQFSDYNNEQFF.

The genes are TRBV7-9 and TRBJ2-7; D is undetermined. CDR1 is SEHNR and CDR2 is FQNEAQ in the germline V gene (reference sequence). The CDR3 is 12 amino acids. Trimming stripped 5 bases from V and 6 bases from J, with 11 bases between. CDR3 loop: CASSLPKGEQYF. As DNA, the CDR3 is TGTGCCAGCAGCCTTCCCAAAGGCGAGCAGTACTTC.

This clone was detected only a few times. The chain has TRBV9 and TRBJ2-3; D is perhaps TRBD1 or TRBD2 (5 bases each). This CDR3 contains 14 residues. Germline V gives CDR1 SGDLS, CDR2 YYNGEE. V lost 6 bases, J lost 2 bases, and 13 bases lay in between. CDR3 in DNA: TGTGCCAGCAACTGGGACGGGATCACAGATACGCAGTATTTT. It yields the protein CASNWDGITDTQYF.

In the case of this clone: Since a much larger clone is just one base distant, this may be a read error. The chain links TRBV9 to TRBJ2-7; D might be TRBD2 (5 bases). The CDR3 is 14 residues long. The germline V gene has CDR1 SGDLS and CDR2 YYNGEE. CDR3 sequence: CASGVTGSSYEQYF. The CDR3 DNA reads TGTGCCAGCGGCGTTACGGGGAGCTCCTACGAGCAGTACTTC.

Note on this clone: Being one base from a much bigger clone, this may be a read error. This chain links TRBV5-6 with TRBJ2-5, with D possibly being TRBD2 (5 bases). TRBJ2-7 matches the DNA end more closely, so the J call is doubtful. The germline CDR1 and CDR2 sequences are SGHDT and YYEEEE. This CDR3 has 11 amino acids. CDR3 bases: TGTGCCAGCAGCCGGGGTTACGAGCAGTACTTC. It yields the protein CASSRGYEQYF.

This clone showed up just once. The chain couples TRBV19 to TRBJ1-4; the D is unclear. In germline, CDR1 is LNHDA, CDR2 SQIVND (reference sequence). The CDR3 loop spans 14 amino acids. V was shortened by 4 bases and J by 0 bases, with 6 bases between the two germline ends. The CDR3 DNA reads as TGTGCCAGTAGTACCATGGCAACTAATGAAAAACTGTTTTTT. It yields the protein CASSTMATNEKLFF.

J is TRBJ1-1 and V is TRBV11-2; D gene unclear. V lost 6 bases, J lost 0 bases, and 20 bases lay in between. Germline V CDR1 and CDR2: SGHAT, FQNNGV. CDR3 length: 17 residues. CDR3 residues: CASRIGKASKVNTEAFF. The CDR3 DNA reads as TGTGCCAGCAGAATAGGTAAAGCGTCTAAGGTGAACACTGAAGCTTTCTTT.